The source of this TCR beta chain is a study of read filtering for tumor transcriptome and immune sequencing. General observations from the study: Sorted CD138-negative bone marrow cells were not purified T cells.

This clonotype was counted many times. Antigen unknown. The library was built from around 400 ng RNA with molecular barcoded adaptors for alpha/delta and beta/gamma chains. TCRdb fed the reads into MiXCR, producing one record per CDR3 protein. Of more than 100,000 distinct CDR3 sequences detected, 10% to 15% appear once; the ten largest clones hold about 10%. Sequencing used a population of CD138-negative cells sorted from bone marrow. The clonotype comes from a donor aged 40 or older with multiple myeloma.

CDR3 sequence (DNA): TGTGCCAGCAGCTTTCTAGCGGGAGCGCGCACCGGGGAGCTGTTTTTT. Translating gives CASSFLAGARTGELFF. V gene TRBV7-9 combines with J gene TRBJ2-2, with 10 bases identical to TRBD2. The CDR3 sequence is 16 residues long. V shed 3 bases, J shed 4 bases, and the junction held 5 bases outside the gene matches. Germline CDR1 and CDR2: SEHNR and FQNEAQ (reference sequence). The variable domain in full, completed from reference TRBV7-9 and TRBJ2-2, reads DTGVSQNPRHKITKRGQNVTFRCDPISEHNRLYWYRQTLGQGPEFLTYFQNEAQLEKSRLLSDRFSAERPKGSFSTLEIQRTEQGDSAMYLCASSFLAGARTGELFFGEGSRLTVL.